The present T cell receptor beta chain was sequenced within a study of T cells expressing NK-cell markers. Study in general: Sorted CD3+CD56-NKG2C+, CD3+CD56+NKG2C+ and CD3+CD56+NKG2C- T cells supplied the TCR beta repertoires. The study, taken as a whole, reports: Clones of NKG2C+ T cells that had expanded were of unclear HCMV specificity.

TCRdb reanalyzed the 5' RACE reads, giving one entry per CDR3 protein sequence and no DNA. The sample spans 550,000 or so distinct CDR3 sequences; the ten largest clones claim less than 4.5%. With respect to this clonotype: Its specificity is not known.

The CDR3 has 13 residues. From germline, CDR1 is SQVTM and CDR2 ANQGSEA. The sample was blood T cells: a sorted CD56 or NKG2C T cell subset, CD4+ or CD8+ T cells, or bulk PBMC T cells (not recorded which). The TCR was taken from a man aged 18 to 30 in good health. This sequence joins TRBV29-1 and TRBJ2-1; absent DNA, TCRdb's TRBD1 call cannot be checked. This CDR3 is CSVVSQGADEQFF.